These 10 T cell receptor beta chains share one sample of origin, sequenced in a study of blood T cell repertoires in COVID-19. Sequencing used immunoSEQ multiplex PCR; TCRdb keeps in-frame clones, though not all of them. Seen here are 200,000 to 250,000 clones, 75% to 85% observed once, and the top ten hold about 1.3%. The sequenced material came from peripheral blood. The receptors were gathered from a woman aged 25 to 39 with COVID-19, enrolled during active disease.

The chain recombines TRBV25-1 with TRBJ1-4, with a weak D call TRBD1 (6 bases). CDR1 and CDR2 (germline): MGHDK, SYGVNS. The CDR3 is 15 amino acids. V was pared by 6 bases and J by 8 bases, with 19 bases between. CDR3 residues: CASSSWGRGNEKLFF. The CDR3, as DNA: TGTGCCAGCAGCTCTTGGGGCAGGGGCAACGAAAAACTGTTTTTT.

The V and J genes are TRBV6-4 and TRBJ2-3, with a possible D match to TRBD2 (6 bases). V was pared by 4 bases and J by 6 bases, with 17 bases between. CDR3 length: 15 residues. CDR1 and CDR2 from the germline V gene are MRHNA and SNTAGT. This CDR3 is CASSALGGLYDTQYF. In DNA, the CDR3 is TGTGCCAGCAGTGCCCTCGGAGGGTTGTACGATACGCAGTATTTT.

This clone was seen once. The chain links TRBV4-3 to TRBJ1-4, with D maybe TRBD1 (5 bases). CDR3 length: 15 amino acids. V lost 0 bases and J lost 8, with 13 bases in between. Germline loops: CDR1 LGHNA, CDR2 YSLEER. The CDR3 DNA is TGCGCCAGCAGCCAAGATCAGGGAGGCGGCGAAAAACTGTTTTTT. This translates into CASSQDQGGGEKLFF.

This rearrangement joins TRBV6-2 or TRBV6-3 to TRBJ2-1; no clear D. V was trimmed by 0 bases and J by 5 bases, leaving 5 bases between them. The germline CDR1 and CDR2 sequences are MNHEY and SVGEGT. The CDR3 contains 13 residues. The DNA of the CDR3 is TGTGCCAGCAGTTACTCCTTCCACAATGAGCAGTTCTTC. It translates to CASSYSFHNEQFF.

The rearrangement joins TRBV5-1 to TRBJ2-7; 9 bases map to TRBD1. This CDR3 region has 15 residues. The trim removed 3 bases at V and 5 bases at J, leaving 9 bases unmatched. CDR1 is SGHRS and CDR2 is YFSETQ in the germline V gene. This chain's CDR3 is CASSSMGQGGDEQYF. The CDR3, as DNA: TGCGCCAGCAGCTCTATGGGACAGGGCGGTGACGAGCAGTACTTC.

This chain joins TRBV7-2 and TRBJ1-1, with TRBD1 matching over 7 bases. V shed 2 bases, J shed 2 bases, and the junction held 2 bases outside the gene matches. CDR1 is SGHTA and CDR2 is FQGNSA in the germline V gene. CDR3 length equals 14 residues. The CDR3 protein is CASSLRGRNTEAFF. CDR3 sequence (DNA): TGTGCCAGCAGCTTAAGGGGGCGTAACACTGAAGCTTTCTTT.

The V call is TRBV9, the J call TRBJ2-7, with D maybe TRBD2 (5 bases). CDR1 and CDR2 from the germline V gene are SGDLS and YYNGEE. The V gene lost 0 bases and the J gene lost 0 bases, with 7 bases spanning the gap. This CDR3 comprises 14 residues. The CDR3 sequence is CASSVDGSSYEQYF. As DNA, the CDR3 is TGTGCCAGCAGCGTAGATGGGAGCTCCTACGAGCAGTACTTC. Based on the CDR3 plus reference TRBV9 and TRBJ2-7, the full variable domain is DSGVTQTPKHLITATGQRVTLRCSPRSGDLSVYWYQQSLDQGLQFLIQYYNGEERAKGNILERFSAQQFPDLHSELNLSSLELGDSALYFCASSVDGSSYEQYFGPGTRLTVT.

The chain carries TRBV18 and TRBJ1-6; 8 positions agree with TRBD1. Per germline, CDR1 KGHSH and CDR2 LQKENI. Trimming at V came to 2 bases and at J to 13 bases, leaving 10 bases not matched to a gene. The CDR3 has 15 residues. CDR3 region: CASSPGQGGLLPLHF. CDR3 DNA sequence: TGTGCCAGCTCACCAGGACAGGGAGGTCTGCTCCCCCTCCACTTT.

This sequence joins TRBV11-2 and TRBJ1-1; D is perhaps TRBD1 (5 bases). Trimming took 5 bases from V and 6 from J, leaving 19 bases between them. The germline CDR1 and CDR2 sequences are SGHAT and FQNNGV. The CDR3 runs 15 residues. The CDR3 spells CASSPPGWGDSEAFF. CDR3 in DNA: TGTGCCAGCAGCCCACCAGGGTGGGGCGACTCTGAAGCTTTCTTT.

V is TRBV6-1 and J is TRBJ1-3; no firm D call. V gave up 3 bases and J gave up 3 bases, with 21 bases separating them. Germline assignment: CDR1 MNHNS and CDR2 SASEGT. CDR3 size: 18 residues. The chain's CDR3 is CASSESRGRFMDGNTIYF. The CDR3 DNA is TGTGCCAGCAGTGAGTCTCGAGGGAGGTTCATGGATGGAAACACCATATATTTT.